The 5 T cell receptor beta chains presented below share a single source sample, sequenced in a study of shared clonotypes between healthy human individuals. Sequencing used immunoSEQ multiplex PCR; TCRdb keeps in-frame clones, though not all of them. The data hold a few hundred thousand clones, with roughly 78% observed a single time. Sequenced: PBMCs. The receptors come from a woman aged 40 to 50 in good health. Some clones in this sample may be carry-over from other donors' samples.

The rearrangement uses TRBV28 and TRBJ1-1; the D gene is possibly TRBD1 (6 bases). The CDR3 loop spans 14 amino acids. Germline V gene lookup returns CDR1 MDHEN and CDR2 SYDVKM. Trimming removed 3 bases from V and 6 bases from J, with 14 bases in between. The CDR3 protein is CASSFNLAGAEAFF. Written as DNA, the CDR3 is TGTGCCAGCAGTTTCAACCTAGCAGGGGCTGAAGCTTTCTTT.

This sequence joins TRBV19 and TRBJ1-1, with a tentative D call TRBD1 (5 bases). Trimming took off 7 bases at V and 4 bases at J, with 16 bases between the two ends. Germline V lookup: CDR1 LNHDA, CDR2 SQIVND (reference sequence). The CDR3 runs 14 residues. The CDR3: CASTFSGQGTEAFF. CDR3 DNA sequence: TGTGCCAGTACTTTTAGCGGCCAGGGCACTGAAGCTTTCTTT.

The chain employs TRBV2 and TRBJ2-1; TRBD1 aligns across 7 bases. Trimming removed 5 bases from V and 7 bases from J; junction bases left unmatched: 5. The CDR3 has 13 amino acids. The germline V gene encodes CDR1 SNHLY and CDR2 FYNNEI. Here the CDR3 reads CASSQQTGNEQFF. The CDR3 DNA reads TGTGCCAGCAGTCAACAGACAGGGAATGAGCAGTTCTTC.

This sequence joins TRBV4-3 and TRBJ1-5; D is ambiguous. V dropped 1 base and J dropped 0 bases, with 7 bases sitting between them. Germline V CDR1 and CDR2: LGHNA, YSLEER. The CDR3 runs to 15 residues. The CDR3 bases are TGCGCCAGCAGCCAAGTCCTGAATAGCAATCAGCCCCAGCATTTT. Its translation is CASSQVLNSNQPQHF.

This clone was seen repeatedly, ten times or more. This chain links TRBV28 with TRBJ1-2; D is possibly TRBD1 (6 bases). This CDR3 has 13 amino acids. Trimming took off 10 bases at V and 6 bases at J, with 18 bases between the two ends. Germline values: CDR1 MDHEN, CDR2 SYDVKM. CDR3 in DNA: TGTGCCACCTTTCAAACAGGGTTCGATGGCTACACCTTC. Its translation: CATFQTGFDGYTF.